This entry features one TCR beta chain sequence. Its specificity is not known. TCRdb reanalysed the reads using MiXCR and keeps one entry per CDR3 protein. This sample carries 45,000 to 55,000 distinct CDR3 sequences, 20% to 25% of them seen once, and the ten largest clones take around nine tenths. There are 16 residues in the CDR3. V gave up 3 bases and J gave up 0 bases, with 11 bases separating them. Germline V lookup: CDR1 SGHAT, CDR2 FQDESV (reference sequence). This sample was included in a study of T cell repertoires in cytomegalovirus infection. The TCR originated in a human donor in good health (CMV status not recorded). Some clones in this sample may be carry-over from other donors' samples. The chain uses TRBV11-1 and TRBJ2-2; weak D call: TRBD2 (5 bases). The sequenced sample was CD8+ T cells from cultured PBMCs, obtained from culture after CMV antigen stimulation. In DNA form, the CDR3 reads TGTGCCAGCAGCTTCCGGACTGGAACGAACACCGGGGAGCTGTTTTTT. This translates into CASSFRTGTNTGELFF.